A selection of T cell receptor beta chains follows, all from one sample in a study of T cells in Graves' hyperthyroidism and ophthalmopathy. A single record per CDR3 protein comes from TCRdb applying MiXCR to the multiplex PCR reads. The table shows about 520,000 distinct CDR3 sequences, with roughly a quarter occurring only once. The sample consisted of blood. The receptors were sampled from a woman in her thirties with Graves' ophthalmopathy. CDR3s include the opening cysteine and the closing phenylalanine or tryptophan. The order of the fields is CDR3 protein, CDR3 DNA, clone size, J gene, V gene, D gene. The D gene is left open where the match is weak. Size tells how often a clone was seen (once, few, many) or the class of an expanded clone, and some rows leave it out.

cdr3_aa: CAWSDQGVAEAFF
cdr3_nt: TGTGCCTGGAGTGACCAGGGGGTCGCTGAAGCTTTCTTT
clone_size: many
j_call: TRBJ1-1
v_call: TRBV30
d_call: TRBD1

cdr3_aa: CATSRVIANSGELFF
cdr3_nt: TGTGCCACCAGCAGAGTAATAGCGAATTCCGGGGAGCTGTTTTTT
clone_size: many
j_call: TRBJ2-2
v_call: TRBV15
d_call: NA

cdr3_aa: CASSQVPGGLSYGYTF
cdr3_nt: TGTGCCAGCAGCCAAGTCCCCGGGGGGCTATCCTATGGCTACACCTTC
clone_size: few
j_call: TRBJ1-2
v_call: TRBV6-1
d_call: NA

cdr3_aa: CASSGARSNQPQHF
cdr3_nt: TGTGCCAGCAGTGGAGCGCGAAGCAATCAGCCCCAGCATTTT
clone_size: many
j_call: TRBJ1-5
v_call: TRBV2
d_call: NA

cdr3_aa: CASSIGTDTEACF
cdr3_nt: TGTGCCAGTAGTATCGGGACGGATACTGAAGCTTGCTTT
clone_size: NA
j_call: TRBJ1-1
v_call: TRBV19
d_call: NA

cdr3_aa: CASSYAYRSEAFF
cdr3_nt: TGTGCCAGCAGTTACGCCTACAGGAGTGAAGCTTTCTTT
clone_size: many
j_call: TRBJ1-1
v_call: TRBV6-2/TRBV6-3
d_call: NA

cdr3_aa: CASSLQSNSGSGYTF
cdr3_nt: TGTGCCAGCAGCTTACAGTCCAACTCGGGGAGTGGCTACACCTTC
clone_size: many
j_call: TRBJ1-2
v_call: TRBV7-8
d_call: NA

cdr3_aa: CSGSDSLNTEAFF
cdr3_nt: TGCAGCGGCTCGGACAGCCTGAACACTGAAGCTTTCTTT
clone_size: NA
j_call: TRBJ1-1
v_call: TRBV29-1
d_call: NA

cdr3_aa: CASSYPLQGGGFQETQYF
cdr3_nt: TGTGCCAGCAGTTACCCCTTGCAGGGGGGAGGGTTCCAAGAGACCCAGTACTTC
clone_size: many
j_call: TRBJ2-5
v_call: TRBV6-2/TRBV6-3
d_call: NA

cdr3_aa: CASGLPRDQPQHF
cdr3_nt: TGTGCTAGTGGTTTGCCCAGGGATCAGCCCCAGCATTTT
clone_size: few
j_call: TRBJ1-5
v_call: TRBV12-5
d_call: NA

cdr3_aa: CASSSSQRQGYEQYF
cdr3_nt: TGTGCCAGCAGCTCATCCCAAAGACAGGGCTACGAGCAGTACTTC
clone_size: many
j_call: TRBJ2-7
v_call: TRBV11-2
d_call: TRBD1

cdr3_aa: CASRDGTGYGYTF
cdr3_nt: TGTGCCAGCAGGGACGGGACAGGCTATGGCTACACCTTC
clone_size: NA
j_call: TRBJ1-2
v_call: TRBV12-3/TRBV12-4
d_call: TRBD1

cdr3_aa: CSGKTGNIQYF
cdr3_nt: TGCAGCGGTAAGACAGGGAACATTCAGTACTTC
clone_size: many
j_call: TRBJ2-4
v_call: TRBV29-1
d_call: TRBD1

cdr3_aa: CASSPGQGRYIQYF
cdr3_nt: TGTGCCAGCTCACCGGGACAGGGGAGATACATTCAGTACTTC
clone_size: few
j_call: TRBJ2-4
v_call: TRBV18
d_call: TRBD1

cdr3_aa: CASGLRDGYEQYF
cdr3_nt: TGTGCCAGCGGCCTCCGGGACGGCTACGAGCAGTACTTC
clone_size: many
j_call: TRBJ2-7
v_call: TRBV7-2
d_call: NA

cdr3_aa: CASSQRGGYGYTF
cdr3_nt: TGTGCCAGCAGCCAACGGGGGGGCTATGGCTACACCTTC
clone_size: many
j_call: TRBJ1-2
v_call: TRBV3-1
d_call: NA

cdr3_aa: CASTLRAAQTYQPQHF
cdr3_nt: TGTGCCAGCACCCTAAGGGCAGCCCAAACCTATCAGCCCCAGCATTTT
clone_size: few
j_call: TRBJ1-5
v_call: TRBV28
d_call: NA

cdr3_aa: CASTPGQGREKLFF
cdr3_nt: TGTGCCAGTACCCCGGGACAGGGGAGAGAAAAACTGTTTTTT
clone_size: many
j_call: TRBJ1-4
v_call: TRBV19
d_call: TRBD1

cdr3_aa: CASSAPRGEQYF
cdr3_nt: TGTGCCAGCAGCGCCCCTAGGGGCGAGCAGTACTTC
clone_size: NA
j_call: TRBJ2-7
v_call: TRBV3-1
d_call: NA

cdr3_aa: CSARVKGGQAFFEQYF
cdr3_nt: TGCAGTGCTAGAGTAAAGGGGGGGCAGGCGTTTTTCGAGCAGTACTTC
clone_size: NA
j_call: TRBJ2-7
v_call: TRBV20-1
d_call: NA

cdr3_aa: CAISEGATQETQYF
cdr3_nt: TGTGCCATCAGTGAGGGGGCGACCCAAGAGACCCAGTACTTC
clone_size: NA
j_call: TRBJ2-5
v_call: TRBV10-3
d_call: NA

cdr3_aa: CAWSEITVNYGYTF
cdr3_nt: TGTGCCTGGAGTGAAATAACAGTCAACTATGGCTACACCTTC
clone_size: NA
j_call: TRBJ1-2
v_call: TRBV30
d_call: NA

cdr3_aa: CASSYSPGTRPRGTGELFF
cdr3_nt: TGTGCCAGCAGTTACTCGCCCGGGACTAGGCCTCGTGGGACCGGGGAGCTGTTTTTT
clone_size: NA
j_call: TRBJ2-2
v_call: TRBV6-2/TRBV6-3
d_call: TRBD2

cdr3_aa: CASSLTLTGELFF
cdr3_nt: TGTGCCAGCAGTTTGACCCTCACCGGGGAGCTGTTTTTT
clone_size: many
j_call: TRBJ2-2
v_call: TRBV27
d_call: NA

cdr3_aa: CASSWGDWDTGELFF
cdr3_nt: TGTGCCAGCAGTTGGGGGGATTGGGACACCGGGGAGCTGTTTTTT
clone_size: few
j_call: TRBJ2-2
v_call: TRBV25-1
d_call: NA

cdr3_aa: CASRERPPRGSYEQYF
cdr3_nt: TGTGCCAGCAGAGAGAGACCCCCCCGGGGGTCCTACGAGCAGTACTTC
clone_size: many
j_call: TRBJ2-7
v_call: TRBV28
d_call: NA

cdr3_aa: CASRTRTGRANYGYTF
cdr3_nt: TGTGCCAGTAGGACACGGACAGGGAGAGCTAACTATGGCTACACCTTC
clone_size: many
j_call: TRBJ1-2
v_call: TRBV19
d_call: TRBD1

cdr3_aa: CASSKGLDNQPQHF
cdr3_nt: TGTGCCAGTAGCAAGGGTCTCGACAATCAGCCCCAGCATTTT
clone_size: many
j_call: TRBJ1-5
v_call: TRBV19
d_call: NA

cdr3_aa: CASSDPQGLQETQYF
cdr3_nt: TGTGCCAGCAGTGACCCACAGGGCCTCCAAGAGACCCAGTACTTC
clone_size: many
j_call: TRBJ2-5
v_call: TRBV25-1
d_call: NA

cdr3_aa: CASSPRQVDIPNTEAFF
cdr3_nt: TGTGCCAGCTCACCGCGACAGGTGGACATACCGAACACTGAAGCTTTCTTT
clone_size: many
j_call: TRBJ1-1
v_call: TRBV18
d_call: NA

cdr3_aa: CASSLRTGGDRAFF
cdr3_nt: TGTGCCAGCAGCTTAAGAACAGGGGGCGATAGAGCTTTCTTT
clone_size: NA
j_call: TRBJ1-1
v_call: TRBV7-6
d_call: TRBD1

cdr3_aa: CASSTLGQGGFYGYTF
cdr3_nt: TGTGCCAGCAGCACCCTCGGACAGGGAGGATTCTATGGCTACACCTTC
clone_size: NA
j_call: TRBJ1-2
v_call: TRBV14
d_call: TRBD1

cdr3_aa: CASSSLREEETQYF
cdr3_nt: TGTGCCAGCAGTTCTCTCAGGGAAGAGGAGACCCAGTACTTC
clone_size: NA
j_call: TRBJ2-5
v_call: TRBV6-5
d_call: NA

cdr3_aa: CASSSTDRVKTF
cdr3_nt: TGTGCCAGCAGCTCCACCGACAGGGTAAAGACCTTC
clone_size: many
j_call: TRBJ1-2
v_call: TRBV7-3
d_call: TRBD1

cdr3_aa: CASSGLVAGGETQYF
cdr3_nt: TGTGCCAGCTCCGGTTTGGTAGCGGGGGGAGAGACCCAGTACTTC
clone_size: NA
j_call: TRBJ2-5
v_call: TRBV2
d_call: TRBD2

cdr3_aa: CASSLESTGGLNTEAFF
cdr3_nt: TGTGCCAGCAGCTTAGAGTCGACAGGGGGCTTGAACACTGAAGCTTTCTTT
clone_size: many
j_call: TRBJ1-1
v_call: TRBV7-8
d_call: TRBD1

cdr3_aa: CATSEGVQPQHF
cdr3_nt: TGTGCCACCAGTGAAGGGGTGCAGCCCCAGCATTTT
clone_size: NA
j_call: TRBJ1-5
v_call: TRBV24-1
d_call: NA

cdr3_aa: CSAKTDRAVYGYTF
cdr3_nt: TGCAGTGCCAAAACCGACAGGGCTGTATATGGCTACACCTTC
clone_size: many
j_call: TRBJ1-2
v_call: TRBV20-1
d_call: TRBD1

cdr3_aa: CASSLQGLETQYF
cdr3_nt: TGTGCCAGCAGTCTCCAGGGACTAGAGACCCAGTACTTC
clone_size: many
j_call: TRBJ2-5
v_call: TRBV6-5
d_call: NA

cdr3_aa: CASSGDTSNTEAFF
cdr3_nt: TGCGCCAGCAGCGGGGACACTTCGAACACTGAAGCTTTCTTT
clone_size: many
j_call: TRBJ1-1
v_call: TRBV5-1
d_call: NA

cdr3_aa: CASSPIRGGRKETQYF
cdr3_nt: TGTGCCAGCAGCCCTATCAGAGGCGGGCGAAAAGAGACCCAGTACTTC
clone_size: few
j_call: TRBJ2-5
v_call: TRBV3-1
d_call: NA